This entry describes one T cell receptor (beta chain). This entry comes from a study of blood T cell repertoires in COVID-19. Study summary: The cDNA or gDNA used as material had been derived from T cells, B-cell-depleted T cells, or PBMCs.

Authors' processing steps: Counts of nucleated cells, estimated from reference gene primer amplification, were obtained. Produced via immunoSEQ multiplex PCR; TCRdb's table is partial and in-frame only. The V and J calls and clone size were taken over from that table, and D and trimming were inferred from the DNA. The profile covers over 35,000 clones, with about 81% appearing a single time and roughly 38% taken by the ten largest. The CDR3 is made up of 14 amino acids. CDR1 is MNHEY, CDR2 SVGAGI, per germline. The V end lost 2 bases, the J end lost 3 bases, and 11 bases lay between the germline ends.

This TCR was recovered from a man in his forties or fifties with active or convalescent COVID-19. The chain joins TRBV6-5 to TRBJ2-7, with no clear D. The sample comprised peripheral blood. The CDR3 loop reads CASSYRRVHYEQYF. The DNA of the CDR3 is TGTGCCAGCAGTTACCGTCGGGTGCACTACGAGCAGTACTTC.